Below, 15 T cell receptor beta chains from the same sample are listed, as sequenced in a study of T cells in Graves' hyperthyroidism and ophthalmopathy. Authors of the study amplified TCR beta CDR3 regions from RNA transcripts. During a first-round RT-PCR of the TCR CDR3, the HTBI primer set was used. TCRdb passed the multiplex PCR reads through MiXCR, listing each CDR3 protein once. The sample holds some 270,000 distinct CDR3 sequences; 10% to 15% are singletons and the top ten take 7.8%. The sequenced sample was blood. The receptors shown here come from a woman aged 25 to 39 with Graves' hyperthyroidism that later progressed to Graves' ophthalmopathy.

This clonotype has more than one count but fewer than ten. The chain couples TRBV6-1 to TRBJ1-4, with D possibly matching TRBD1 (5 bases). The V and J ends lost 7 bases and 0 bases respectively, with 9 bases between them. The CDR3 has 14 residues. Germline assignment: CDR1 MNHNS and CDR2 SASEGT. The CDR3 reads CASNAGSTNEKLFF. The DNA for the CDR3 is TGTGCCAGCAATGCAGGGTCAACTAATGAAAAACTGTTTTTT.

V is TRBV19 and J is TRBJ2-7; D is unresolved. Germline values: CDR1 LNHDA, CDR2 SQIVND (reference sequence). V lost 3 bases and J lost 7, with 13 bases in between. The CDR3 totals 13 residues. The CDR3 loop reads CASSMKPAVEQYF. The DNA of the CDR3 is TGTGCCAGTAGTATGAAGCCCGCGGTAGAGCAGTACTTC. Complete variable domain (other parts from reference TRBV19 and TRBJ2-7): DGGITQSPKYLFRKEGQNVTLSCEQNLNHDAMYWYRQDPGQGLRLIYYSQIVNDFQKGDIAEGYSVSREKKESFPLTVTSAQKNPTAFYLCASSMKPAVEQYFGPGTRLTVT.

This clonotype was recorded many times. The chain uses TRBV6-2 or TRBV6-3 and TRBJ1-1; D is unresolved. V was pared by 0 bases and J by 3 bases, with 14 bases between. The germline V gene encodes CDR1 MNHEY and CDR2 SVGEGT. The CDR3 has 16 residues. The CDR3 sequence: CASSYSAGGFDTEAFF. The CDR3, as DNA: TGTGCCAGCAGTTACTCGGCGGGAGGGTTTGACACTGAAGCTTTCTTT.

This clonotype was seen repeatedly, ten times or more. This chain links TRBV7-2 with TRBJ2-1; D is possibly TRBD1 or TRBD2 (5 bases each). Trimming stripped 5 bases from V and 0 bases from J, with 26 bases between. CDR1 is SGHTA, CDR2 FQGNSA, per germline. This CDR3 contains 20 residues. The CDR3 region is CASSPWGGTRTRSSYNEQFF. CDR3 bases: TGTGCCAGCAGCCCTTGGGGTGGGACGCGGACCCGGAGCTCCTACAATGAGCAGTTCTTC.

With respect to this clonotype: At one boundary the junction diverges from the germline segment, which might be a read error. The rearrangement joins TRBV19 to TRBJ1-6; D might be TRBD1 (5 bases). The CDR3 extends over 16 amino acids. Germline values: CDR1 LNHDA, CDR2 SQIVND (reference sequence). In DNA, the CDR3 is TGTGCCAGCAGTAGCGGCCGGGACGCAGGAAATTCACCCCTCCACTTT. Amino acid sequence: CASSSGRDAGNSPLHF.

The rearrangement joins TRBV6-1 to TRBJ2-5, with D perhaps assigned TRBD1 or TRBD2 (7 bases each). V lost 11 bases to trimming and J lost 13 bases, with 17 bases between them. CDR1 and CDR2 (germline): MNHNS, SASEGT. The CDR3 spans 10 residues. For the CDR3, the DNA is TGTGCCCCTGGGGGAGGGGGCGCGTACTTC. It codes for CAPGGGGAYF.

A few counts support this clonotype. J is TRBJ2-1 and V is TRBV4-3, with D possibly TRBD2 on 6 matching bases. The ends were cut back, 3 bases at V and 6 bases at J, with 21 bases in the middle. Germline V gene sequence: CDR1 LGHNA, CDR2 YSLEER. The CDR3 sequence is 17 residues long. CDR3 amino acids: CASSQGRIAVTPNEQFF. CDR3 coding DNA: TGCGCCAGCAGCCAGGGGAGAATAGCGGTAACTCCCAATGAGCAGTTCTTC.

Remarks on this clonotype: A much larger clone is a single base away; this may be a read error. The CDR3 end shows no conserved phenylalanine or tryptophan, and so a read error is likely. The chain has TRBV7-9 and TRBJ2-7, with 13 bases aligning to TRBD2. CDR1 and CDR2 (germline): SEHNR, FQNEAQ (reference sequence). Trimming cost V 10 bases and J 6 bases; bases outside gene matches: 6. This CDR3 spans 13 amino acids. CDR3 sequence (DNA): TGTGCCACAGGACTAGCGGGAGTGGGCGAGCAGTACCTC. Translation: CATGLAGVGEQYL.

There are a few counts of this clonotype. This may arise from a read error, as a much more abundant clone is one base away. The chain is built from TRBV28 and TRBJ1-3; 8 nucleotides align to TRBD1. The CDR3 has 15 amino acids. V shed 7 bases and J 8 bases; nucleotides not matched to a gene: 13. Germline CDR1 and CDR2: MDHEN and SYDVKM. The CDR3 is CASKPGGTGGDTIYF. CDR3 in DNA: TGTGCCAGCAAGCCGGGGGGGACAGGTGGCGACACCATATATTTT.

This clonotype was seen a handful of times. The V gene is TRBV4-3, the J gene TRBJ2-1, with D tentatively TRBD1 (6 bases). The CDR3 sequence is 15 residues long. Germline V gives CDR1 LGHNA, CDR2 YSLEER. V lost 0 bases to trimming and J lost 2 bases, with 8 bases between them. The CDR3 sequence: CASSQDGGAYNEQFF. The CDR3 DNA sequence: TGCGCCAGCAGCCAAGATGGGGGCGCCTACAATGAGCAGTTCTTC.

This clonotype was seen at least ten times. This rearrangement joins TRBV27 to TRBJ2-5; D may be TRBD1 (5 bases). V was pared by 4 bases and J by 5 bases, with 17 bases between. This CDR3 has 15 residues. The germline V gene has CDR1 MNHEY and CDR2 SMNVEV (reference sequence). The DNA of the CDR3 is TGTGCCAGCAGTTCAAACCCGACAGTCAAGGAGACCCAGTACTTC. Its protein product is CASSSNPTVKETQYF.

This clonotype appeared many times. J is TRBJ2-3 and V is TRBV20-1; D is ambiguous. Germline CDR1 and CDR2: DFQATT and SNEGSKA (reference sequence). V lost 5 bases and J 3 bases, leaving 15 bases between the germline ends. CDR3 length: 14 amino acids. CDR3 residues: CSAFAWSGTDTQYF. CDR3 DNA sequence: TGCAGTGCTTTCGCATGGTCTGGAACAGATACGCAGTATTTT.

This clonotype was seen many times. The chain has TRBV7-8 and TRBJ2-7; 10 bases align to TRBD2. Losses at the gene ends were 5 bases for V and 4 bases for J; bases not matched to a gene: 8. The CDR3 runs 15 residues. Germline lookup yields CDR1 SGHVS and CDR2 FQNEAQ. CDR3 in amino acids: CASSLEAGGPYEQYF. The CDR3 nucleotides are TGTGCCAGCAGCCTGGAAGCGGGAGGGCCGTACGAGCAGTACTTC.

This clonotype was detected ten times or more. The rearrangement uses TRBV6-1 and TRBJ2-3; no clear D. The CDR3 sequence is 13 residues long. V was cut by 4 bases and J by 6 bases, with 11 bases left in between. From germline, CDR1 is MNHNS and CDR2 SASEGT. The CDR3 DNA reads TGTGCCAGCAGTGCCCTTGGGATGGATACGCAGTATTTT. Translation gives CASSALGMDTQYF.

This chain links TRBV4-1 with TRBJ2-1, with D possibly being TRBD1 (6 bases). This CDR3 region has 13 residues. Germline loops: CDR1 MGHRA, CDR2 YSYEKL. With 8 bases removed from V and 7 bases from J, the gap between germline ends came to 15 bases. This CDR3 is CASRGQGPNEQFF. The CDR3 nucleotides read TGCGCCAGCCGCGGCCAGGGGCCGAATGAGCAGTTCTTC.